This T cell receptor (beta chain) emerged from a study of blood T cell repertoires in COVID-19 (dated by TCRdb to the early 2020s). Looking at the study overall: The collaborator samples originated in the United States, Italy and Spain and spanned the acute and convalescent phases of COVID-19. The material from the prospective study consisted of cDNA or gDNA derived from T cells, B-cell-depleted T cells, or PBMCs. Subjects who had been exposed to COVID-19, were actively infected with it, or had recovered from it provided the deeply sampled blood TCRbeta repertoires that made up the dataset. The repertoires were released in a freely available public database meant as a resource for research on the immune response to SARS-CoV-2. The samples were drawn from the first 160 participants of the ongoing ImmuneRACE study and from 1,254 subjects provided by 6 global collaborators. Sample metadata almost always included a de-identified subject ID, COVID-19 status, age in years and sex. HLA class I and class II types, where available, came from metadata supplied by the sample provider rather than from assay-based typing.

CDR1 LGHNA and CDR2 YNFKEQ are derived from the germline V gene. Reading from cysteine to phenylalanine, the CDR3 counts 20 amino acids. The kept DNA is CDR3 alone, 60 bases in frame from the first base. From V the trimming removes 0 bases and from J it removes 0 bases, while the gene matches leave 12 bases of the junction unaccounted for. Points the paper makes about the study in general: How much clinical and demographic metadata was included differed by source and by participant, and the metadata was provided uncurated.

To note about this clone: Its antigen has not been determined. Base qualities are not recorded, but no much larger clone differs from it by a single base.

TCRbeta CDR3 regions were amplified from genomic DNA by means of the immunoSEQ Assay, a bias-controlled multiplex PCR. In the source study's methods: The number of nucleated cells in each sample was estimated by amplification of reference gene primers within the assay. Sequence reads were collapsed and filtered to measure the absolute abundance of every unique TCRbeta CDR3 rearrangement. For each sample, productive Simpson clonality was calculated as the square root of Simpson's diversity index across productive rearrangements. In its TCRdb copy, this immuneACCESS table keeps in-frame sequences only and misses some clones. Where compared with another copy, unresolved V genes explain less than half of these, and the others have no known cause. V and J calls and clone size are as listed in that table; D and trimming were resolved from the DNA. For this sample the table gives over 200,000 clones, of which about 88% were detected only once. The top ten clonotypes cover about 4.5% of the sample.

In the prospective study, participants were about 18 to 95 years old, resided in about 25 geographic areas of the United States, and were enrolled through a virtual design. Cohort assignment in the prospective study relied on participant-reported clinical history from a screening survey and a study questionnaire. A participant counted as exposed if, within 2 weeks of entering the study, that participant had been in contact with someone who had a PCR-confirmed or clinician-diagnosed COVID-19 case. Each participant in the prospective study had whole blood, serum and a nasopharyngeal or oropharyngeal swab collected by mobile phlebotomists. Over a roughly two-month period, participants in the prospective study had the option of providing additional blood draws and questionnaires. Prospective study blood samples were shipped either frozen or at room temperature before DNA extraction.

The V and J genes are TRBV4-2 and TRBJ2-3, with 10 bases matching TRBD2. Source material: PBMCs or T cells enriched from blood (not recorded which). This receptor was identified in a woman aged 30 to 39 who had been exposed to COVID-19. The DNA sequence follows: TGTGCCAGCAGCCAAGAGGCTAGCGGGGGACAACCCACTAGCACAGATACGCAGTATTTT. This encodes CASSQEASGGQPTSTDTQYF.